Listed here is a single TCR beta chain. The protocol was immunoSEQ multiplex PCR, while the TCRdb copy is restricted to in-frame clones and leaves out a portion. The top ten clones hold 3% to 4.5% of a sample with 350,000 or so clones, about nine tenths of them seen once. The data belong to a study of blood T cell repertoires in COVID-19. Whole-study context: Samples of COVID-19 (acute and convalescent) were obtained from the United States, Italy and Spain.

Those enrolled in Seattle joined during active infection and were followed longitudinally afterward. The source of this sequence is a woman in her sixties or seventies with COVID-19, enrolled during active disease. The material sequenced was peripheral blood.

The chain's CDR3 is CASSPDIEEAFF. The CDR3 bases are TGTGCCAGCTCACCGGACATCGAAGAGGCTTTCTTT. The J gene is TRBJ1-1, the V gene TRBV18; D is perhaps TRBD1 (5 bases). The CDR3 runs 12 residues. V lost 3 bases to trimming and J lost 11 bases, with 13 bases between them. Germline CDR1 and CDR2: KGHSH and LQKENI.